The 26 T cell receptor beta chains reported below all come from one sample, sequenced in a study of blood T cell repertoires in COVID-19. Assay used: immunoSEQ multiplex PCR; TCRdb lists only in-frame clones, some missing. The repertoire holds some 160,000 clones, with about four fifths as singletons. The sequencing input was peripheral blood. The receptors stem from a man aged 70-80 years who had recovered from COVID-19.

V and J are TRBV2 and TRBJ2-4, with D perhaps TRBD2 (5 bases). Trimming removed 2 bases from V and 3 bases from J, with 17 bases in between. Germline V gives CDR1 SNHLY, CDR2 FYNNEI. This CDR3 comprises 17 residues. In DNA, the CDR3 is TGTGCCAGCAGTGAATTCAGCCTAGCTGAAAACAAAAACATTCAGTACTTC. The encoded protein is CASSEFSLAENKNIQYF.

The chain uses TRBV6-5 and TRBJ2-5, with a weak D call TRBD2 (7 bases). The germline CDR1 and CDR2 sequences are MNHEY and SVGAGI. V lost 0 bases, J lost 5 bases, and 13 bases lay in between. The CDR3 has 15 residues. The CDR3 spells CASSYSTGGGETQYF. In nucleotides, the CDR3 is TGTGCCAGCAGTTACTCGACGGGGGGCGGCGAGACCCAGTACTTC.

The chain couples TRBV28 to TRBJ2-3, with D perhaps TRBD2 (5 bases). Trimming cost V 5 bases and J 3 bases, with 9 bases left between them. The CDR3 covers 13 residues. Germline CDR1 reads MDHEN; CDR2 reads SYDVKM. For the CDR3, the DNA is TGTGCCAGCAGTCCCAGGAGGACAGATACGCAGTATTTT. Translated, it gives CASSPRRTDTQYF.

The sample holds a few counts of this clone. In DNA form, the CDR3 reads TGTGCCAGCAGCTTAATATCTAGCGGGAGCCCCCACGAGCAGTACTTC. Encoded protein: CASSLISSGSPHEQYF. This chain connects TRBV7-2 to TRBJ2-7; 10 nucleotides match TRBD2. Germline V gene sequence: CDR1 SGHTA, CDR2 FQGNSA. Losses at the gene ends were 2 bases for V and 5 bases for J; bases not matched to a gene: 9. The CDR3 extends over 16 amino acids.

The chain joins TRBV6-2 or TRBV6-3 to TRBJ1-3; D is unresolved. V lost 4 bases and J 2 bases, leaving 6 bases between the germline ends. This CDR3 contains 13 residues. Germline V lookup: CDR1 MNHEY, CDR2 SVGEGT. CDR3 coding DNA: TGTGCCAGCAGTTGGGGAGCTGGAAACACCATATATTTT. Encoded protein: CASSWGAGNTIYF.

The genes are TRBV5-4 and TRBJ2-3; weak D call: TRBD2 (6 bases). This CDR3 is built from 15 residues. The V end was cut by 3 bases, the J end by 6 bases, with 17 bases between. Looked up from germline, CDR1 is SGHNT and CDR2 is YYREEE (reference sequence). CDR3 bases: TGTGCCAGCAGCTCCCGACTAGGGATAAGGGATACGCAGTATTTT. Translating it yields CASSSRLGIRDTQYF.

The gene calls are TRBV11-2 and TRBJ2-7; TRBD2 agrees at 9 bases. The ends lost 1 base at V and 5 bases at J; junction bases unmatched: 6. The CDR3 length is 15 residues. In germline, CDR1 is SGHAT, CDR2 FQNNGV. The DNA of the CDR3 is TGTGCCAGCAGCTTAGGGGCTAGCGGGACAAACGAGCAGTACTTC. It encodes CASSLGASGTNEQYF.

The chain is built from TRBV30 and TRBJ2-5; 10 nucleotides agree with TRBD2. Trimming removed 0 bases from V and 5 bases from J; junction bases left unmatched: 12. Germline V gives CDR1 GTSNPN, CDR2 SVGIG (reference sequence). This CDR3 region has 17 residues. The DNA of the CDR3 is TGTGCCTGGAGTGTACGGGGGTCTAGCGGGGGACGGGAGACCCAGTACTTC. This translates into CAWSVRGSSGGRETQYF.

This chain links TRBV4-2 with TRBJ2-2; tentatively, D is TRBD1 (6 bases). This CDR3 is 14 amino acids long. V dropped 3 bases and J dropped 2 bases, with 7 bases sitting between them. Germline CDR1 and CDR2: LGHNA and YNFKEQ. DNA for the CDR3: TGTGCCAGCAGCCAGGGGGCAAACACCGGGGAGCTGTTTTTT. Translated, it gives CASSQGANTGELFF.

The V gene is TRBV9, the J gene TRBJ2-5, with TRBD1 identical over 7 bases. Germline V lookup: CDR1 SGDLS, CDR2 YYNGEE. CDR3 size: 14 residues. Trimming cost V 1 base and J 5 bases; bases outside gene matches: 5. In DNA form, the CDR3 reads TGTGCCAGCAGCGTACAGGGGGAGTGGGAGACCCAGTACTTC. This encodes CASSVQGEWETQYF.

The gene calls are TRBV5-1 and TRBJ2-3, with 7 bases fitting TRBD1. The V and J ends lost 4 bases and 1 base, in that order; junction bases with no gene match: 3. The CDR3 has 14 amino acids. Germline V gene sequence: CDR1 SGHRS, CDR2 YFSETQ. DNA of the CDR3: TGCGCCAGCAGCGCTACAGGGGGCACAGATACGCAGTATTTT. It specifies CASSATGGTDTQYF.

The sample holds a few counts of this clone. The sample holds other DNA sequences that translate to the same CDR3. V is TRBV18 and J is TRBJ1-1; D perhaps matches TRBD1 (5 bases). CDR1 and CDR2 from the germline V gene are KGHSH and LQKENI. The V and J ends lost 4 bases and 1 base respectively, with 7 bases between them. This CDR3 has 13 amino acids. The CDR3 DNA sequence: TGTGCCAGCTCACAAGGACAGAACACTGAAGCTTTCTTT. This translates into CASSQGQNTEAFF.

The chain couples TRBV7-2 to TRBJ2-1; 7 positions agree with TRBD2. The CDR3 is 15 amino acids. V was pared by 3 bases and J by 8 bases, with 10 bases of the junction left unmatched. Germline V lookup: CDR1 SGHTA, CDR2 FQGNSA. CDR3 bases: TGTGCCAGCAGCTTCGGCGCGGGAGAGGGGTATGAGCAGTTCTTC. Translating gives CASSFGAGEGYEQFF.

The J gene is TRBJ1-3, the V gene TRBV27, with D perhaps TRBD1 (6 bases). Germline CDR1 is MNHEY and CDR2 is SMNVEV (reference sequence). The CDR3 extends over 15 amino acids. V dropped 0 bases and J dropped 2 bases, with 8 bases sitting between them. The CDR3 DNA reads as TGTGCCAGCAGTTTATCTTCAGGGGCTGGAAACACCATATATTTT. Its translation is CASSLSSGAGNTIYF.

The gene calls are TRBV6-4 and TRBJ2-2, with TRBD2 matching 9 bases. This CDR3 is 17 amino acids long. Germline CDR1 MRHNA, CDR2 SNTAGT. V dropped 0 bases and J dropped 1; count of bases not matched to a gene: 3. In DNA form, the CDR3 reads TGTGCCAGCAGTGACTCGATACTAGCGGGGAACACCGGGGAGCTGTTTTTT. Residues: CASSDSILAGNTGELFF.

This chain links TRBV24-1 with TRBJ2-1, with D possibly being TRBD1 (5 bases). There are 12 residues in the CDR3. CDR1 is KGHDR and CDR2 is SFDVKD in the germline V gene. V was clipped by 3 bases and J by 15 bases, with 14 bases between them. Here the CDR3 DNA reads TGTGCCACCAGTGATGGGCCAGGGTCTAGGTTCTTC. It codes for CATSDGPGSRFF.

The chain has TRBV27 and TRBJ2-7, with a weak D call TRBD1 (6 bases). This CDR3 contains 14 residues. Germline loops: CDR1 MNHEY, CDR2 SMNVEV (reference sequence). Trimming took 2 bases from V and 3 from J, leaving 11 bases between them. CDR3 in amino acids: CASSLRGGHYEQYF. In DNA form, the CDR3 reads TGTGCCAGCAGTTTAAGAGGGGGACACTACGAGCAGTACTTC.

This clone was found once. CDR3 loop: CASSYSARGSEAFF. In nucleotides, the CDR3 is TGTGCCAGCAGTTACTCGGCCAGAGGCTCGGAAGCTTTCTTT. The V and J genes are TRBV6-5 and TRBJ1-1; no clear D. Germline V gene lookup returns CDR1 MNHEY and CDR2 SVGAGI. The CDR3 has 14 amino acids. The V and J ends lost 0 bases and 8 bases respectively, with 13 bases between them.

The V gene is TRBV19, the J gene TRBJ2-1, with TRBD1 matching over 7 bases. Per the germline V gene, CDR1 is LNHDA and CDR2 is SQIVND (reference sequence). V shed 4 bases, J shed 7 bases, and the junction held 10 bases outside the gene matches. This CDR3 has 15 residues. CDR3 amino acids: CASSKSDRTGNEQFF. Here the CDR3 DNA reads TGTGCCAGTAGTAAATCGGACAGGACGGGGAATGAGCAGTTCTTC.

This clone was found a few times. The chain uses TRBV3-1 (or the pseudogene TRBV3-2) and TRBJ1-6, with 10 nucleotides matching TRBD1. The germline gives CDR1 LGHDT, CDR2 YNNKEL (reference sequence). The CDR3 runs to 14 residues. Germline trimming cut 5 bases from V and 9 bases from J; bases unmatched to any gene: 4. The CDR3 sequence: CASSVGTGVSPLHF. Here the CDR3 DNA reads TGTGCCAGCAGCGTCGGGACAGGGGTTTCACCCCTCCACTTT.

This chain connects TRBV7-2 to TRBJ2-7, with TRBD2 matching 13 bases. This CDR3 has 18 amino acids. Germline V gene sequence: CDR1 SGHTA, CDR2 FQGNSA. Trimming took 4 bases from V and 0 from J; bases not matched to a gene: 9. CDR3 sequence: CASSSRLGLAGSSYEQYF. The DNA of the CDR3 is TGTGCCAGCAGCTCCAGACTGGGACTAGCGGGATCCTCCTACGAGCAGTACTTC.

With regard to this clone: Other DNA sequences in this specimen translate into the identical CDR3. V gene TRBV6-2 or TRBV6-3 combines with J gene TRBJ1-1; no firm D call. V lost 0 bases to trimming and J lost 1 base, with 6 bases between them. The CDR3 covers 14 residues. Germline lookup yields CDR1 MNHEY and CDR2 SVGEGT. The CDR3 bases are TGTGCCAGCAGTTACTCTGGCAGGAACACTGAAGCTTTCTTT. Encoded protein: CASSYSGRNTEAFF.

V is TRBV10-3 and J is TRBJ1-5; D call uncertain. Trimming removed 6 bases at V and 11 bases at J, with 11 bases between. In germline, CDR1 is ENHRY, CDR2 SYGVKD. The CDR3 has 11 residues. The CDR3 loop is CAIRKDKAQHF. The CDR3 DNA sequence: TGTGCCATCAGGAAAGACAAGGCCCAGCATTTT.

The chain links TRBV18 to TRBJ1-4; no firm D call. The CDR3 consists of 15 residues. The V gene lost 0 bases and the J gene lost 3 bases, with 8 bases spanning the gap. Germline CDR1 is KGHSH and CDR2 is LQKENI. The CDR3: CASSPPGRPNEKLFF. The CDR3 bases are TGTGCCAGCTCACCACCGGGCAGGCCTAATGAAAAACTGTTTTTT.

This chain joins TRBV28 and TRBJ2-6; D gene ambiguous. V lost 2 bases to trimming and J lost 0 bases, with 5 bases between them. Germline assignment: CDR1 MDHEN and CDR2 SYDVKM. The CDR3 has 15 amino acids. CDR3 sequence (DNA): TGTGCCAGCAGTTTAGTCAGCTCTGGGGCCAACGTCCTGACTTTC. This gives the protein CASSLVSSGANVLTF.

The chain carries TRBV6-5 and TRBJ2-5, with D perhaps matching TRBD1 (5 bases). V was pared by 0 bases and J by 5 bases, with 10 bases between. This CDR3 spans 14 amino acids. Germline-derived CDR1 and CDR2 are MNHEY and SVGAGI. CDR3 sequence: CASSYSFRAETQYF. DNA of the CDR3: TGTGCCAGCAGTTACTCTTTCAGGGCGGAGACCCAGTACTTC.